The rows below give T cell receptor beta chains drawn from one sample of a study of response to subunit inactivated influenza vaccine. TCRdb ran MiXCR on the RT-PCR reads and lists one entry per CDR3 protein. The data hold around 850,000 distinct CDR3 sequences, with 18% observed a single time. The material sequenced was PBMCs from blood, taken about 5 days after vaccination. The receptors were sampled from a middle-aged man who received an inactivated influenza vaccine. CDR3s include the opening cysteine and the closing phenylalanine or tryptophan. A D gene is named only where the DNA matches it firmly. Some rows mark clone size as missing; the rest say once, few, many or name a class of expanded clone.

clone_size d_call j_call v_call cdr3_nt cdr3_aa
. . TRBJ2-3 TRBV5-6 TGTGCCAGCAGCTCCCGACTTTATACGCAGTATTTT CASSSRLYTQYF
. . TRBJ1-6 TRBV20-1 TGCAGTGCGCCGACTGGGATCAGGGGTTCACCCCTCCACTTT CSAPTGIRGSPLHF
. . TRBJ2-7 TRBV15 TGTGCCACCAGCAGAGATCCGGCACGTTCCTACGAGCAGTACTTC CATSRDPARSYEQYF
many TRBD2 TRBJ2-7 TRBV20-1 TGCAGTGCTAGAGATCCCCTAGCGGGAAAGTACGAGCAGTACTTC CSARDPLAGKYEQYF
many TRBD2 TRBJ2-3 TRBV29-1 TGCAGCGTTGGGGGGACTAGCTTAACAGATACGCAGTATTTT CSVGGTSLTDTQYF
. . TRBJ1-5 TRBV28 TGTGCCAGCAAGGGAGTTTTTAGCAATCAGCCCCAGCATTTT CASKGVFSNQPQHF
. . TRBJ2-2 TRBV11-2 TGTGCCAGCAGCCCACGGGCGGGGGACAGGACGAACACCGGGGAGCTGTTTTTT CASSPRAGDRTNTGELFF
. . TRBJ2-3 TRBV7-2 TGTGCCAGCAGCTTAGGGGCGATCACAGATACGCAGTATTTT CASSLGAITDTQYF
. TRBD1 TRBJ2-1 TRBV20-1 TGCAGTGCTAGTGAGACAGGGGGCTCCTACAATGAGCAGTTCTTC CSASETGGSYNEQFF
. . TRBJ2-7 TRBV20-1 TGCAGTGCTGGAAAAGCGGGCCCTCTTCTCGAGCAGTACTTC CSAGKAGPLLEQYF
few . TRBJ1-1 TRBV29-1 TGCAGCGTTAAGAGTGGCACTGAAGCTTTCTTT CSVKSGTEAFF
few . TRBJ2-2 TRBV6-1 TGTGCCAGCACCTCCCCGGCAGGGCTTAACACCGGGGAGCTGTTTTTT CASTSPAGLNTGELFF
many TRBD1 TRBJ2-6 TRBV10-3 TGTGCCATCAGTGAGACTGCAGGGGGCGTCCTGACTTTC CAISETAGGVLTF
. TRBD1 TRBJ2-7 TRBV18 TGTGCCAGCTCGCGGGACAGGGGGATCTACGAGCAGTACTTC CASSRDRGIYEQYF
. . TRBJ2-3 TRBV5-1 TGCGCCAGCAGCCAGGGGGGGGCCACAGATACGCAGTATTTT CASSQGGATDTQYF
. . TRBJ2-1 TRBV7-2 TGTGCCAGCAGCCCTACCGGGACAAACTCCTACAATGAGCAGTTCTTC CASSPTGTNSYNEQFF
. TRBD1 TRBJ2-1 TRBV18 TGTGCCAGCTCACCATCCGGGACAGGGGGCTTTAATGAGCAGTTCTTC CASSPSGTGGFNEQFF
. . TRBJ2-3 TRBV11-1 TGTGCCAGCAGCCACTCCCAAATGGTGGAGTCCCGCACAGATACGCAGTATTTT CASSHSQMVESRTDTQYF
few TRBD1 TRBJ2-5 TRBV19 TGTGCCAGTAGTGGCAGACGAGGGGGCCGGGAGACCCAGTACTTC CASSGRRGGRETQYF
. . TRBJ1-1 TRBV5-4 TGTGCCAGCAGCTTGGTAAGGGAAATGAACACTGAAGCTTTCTTT CASSLVREMNTEAFF
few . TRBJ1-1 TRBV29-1 TGCAGCGTTGAAGATCCCAGTATCGATGAAGCTTTCTTT CSVEDPSIDEAFF
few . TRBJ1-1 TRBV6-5 TGTGCCAGCAGCTACAGTTATCTGGGGGCGCAGAACACTGAAGCTTTCTTT CASSYSYLGAQNTEAFF
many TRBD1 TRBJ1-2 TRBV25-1 TGTGCCAGCAGTGAAGGACAGGGCGCATGGGGCTACACCTTC CASSEGQGAWGYTF
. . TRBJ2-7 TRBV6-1 TGTGCCAGCAACGGACAGCCTGGATACTTC CASNGQPGYF
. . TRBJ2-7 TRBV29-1 TGCAGCGTTATAAAGGGGGGAGGCTACGAGCAGTACTTC CSVIKGGGYEQYF
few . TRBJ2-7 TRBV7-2 TGTGCCAGCAGCTTAGGTCCGGGGAACGTTTTCCCCTTCGAGCAGTACTTC CASSLGPGNVFPFEQYF
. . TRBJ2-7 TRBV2 TGTGCCAGCAGTGAGCAGGGGGGCTCCTACGAGCAGTACTTC CASSEQGGSYEQYF
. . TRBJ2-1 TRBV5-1 TGCGCCAGCAGCTTGGTTTCAGCAGGAGCCTACAATGAGCAGTTCTTC CASSLVSAGAYNEQFF
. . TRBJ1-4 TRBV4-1 TGCGCCAGCAGCCATAGCCGATCTAATGAAAAACTGTTTTTT CASSHSRSNEKLFF
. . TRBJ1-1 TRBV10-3 TGTGCCACAACCCCGGGACACCGCATGAACACTGAAGCTTTCTTT CATTPGHRMNTEAFF
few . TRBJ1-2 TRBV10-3 TGTGCCATCAGTGAGTCATACAACTATGGCTACACCTTC CAISESYNYGYTF
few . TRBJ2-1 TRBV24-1 TGTGCCACCAGCCCGAGACTAGGATACAATGAGCAGTTCTTC CATSPRLGYNEQFF
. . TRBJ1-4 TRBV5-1 TGCGCCAGCAGCTTGGGCCCAGGCCAAAATGAAAAACTGTTTTTT CASSLGPGQNEKLFF
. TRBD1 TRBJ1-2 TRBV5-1 TGCGCCAGCAGCTTGGGAACGACAGGGGGCTATGGCTACACCTTC CASSLGTTGGYGYTF
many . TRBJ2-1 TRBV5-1 TGCGCCAGCAGCTTGGGAGACGCCTACAATGAGCAGTTCTTC CASSLGDAYNEQFF
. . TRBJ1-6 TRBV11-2 TGTGCCAGCAGCTTTTCAGGGACCTATTCACCCCTCCACTTT CASSFSGTYSPLHF
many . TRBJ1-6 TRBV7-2 TGTGCCAGCAGTCCAGACAGACCTCTTACCCGAATTCTACCCCTCCACTTT CASSPDRPLTRILPLHF
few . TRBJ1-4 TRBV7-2 TGTGCCAGCAGCTTACTAGGCAGGCAGGCCCCTTTCGAAAAACTGTTTTTT CASSLLGRQAPFEKLFF
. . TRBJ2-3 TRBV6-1 TGTGCCAGCACGGAAAGGGCCGGATGGACAGATACGCAGTATTTT CASTERAGWTDTQYF
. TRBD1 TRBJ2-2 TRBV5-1 TGCGCCAGCAGCCTGACCGGGACAGTTAACACCGGGGAGCTGTTTTTT CASSLTGTVNTGELFF
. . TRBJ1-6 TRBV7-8 TGTGCCAGCAGCTTAGCCCCGGCGGACTCTAATTCACCCCTCCACTTT CASSLAPADSNSPLHF
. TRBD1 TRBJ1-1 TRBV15 TGTGCCACCAGCAGGGACAGGGATCAGACTGAAGCTTTCTTT CATSRDRDQTEAFF
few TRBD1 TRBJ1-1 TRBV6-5 TGTGCCAGCAGTTACTTCGGGACAGGGAGCATGAACACTGAAGCTTTCTTT CASSYFGTGSMNTEAFF
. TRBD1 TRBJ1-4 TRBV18 TGTGCCAGCTCACCAGACAGGGGTGAGGAAAAACTGTTTTTT CASSPDRGEEKLFF
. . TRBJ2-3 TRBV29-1 TGCAGCACATTCCAGAGCACAGATACGCAGTATTTT CSTFQSTDTQYF
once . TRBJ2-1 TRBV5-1 TGCGCCAGCAAAGGGGGGACGGGCGGCTACAATGAGCAGTTCTTC CASKGGTGGYNEQFF
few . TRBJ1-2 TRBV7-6 TGTGCCAGCAGCTTAGCCGGGGCGCGGCAGGCGGATGGCTACACCTTC CASSLAGARQADGYTF
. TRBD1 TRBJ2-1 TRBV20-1 TGCAGTGCTAGAGGACAGGGGGCGCTGAACAATGAGCAGTTCTTC CSARGQGALNNEQFF
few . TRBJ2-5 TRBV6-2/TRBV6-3 TGTGCCAGCAGTTACCGATCCTCGACCCAGTACTTC CASSYRSSTQYF
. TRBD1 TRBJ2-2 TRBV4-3 TGCGCCAGCAGCCAAGAAGACAGGGGATTGTCGTACACCGGGGTGCTGTTTTTT CASSQEDRGLSYTGVLFF
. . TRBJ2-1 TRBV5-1 TGCGCCAGCAGCTTGTTGCCGAACTCCTACAATGAGCAGTTCTTC CASSLLPNSYNEQFF
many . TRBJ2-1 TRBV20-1 TGCAGTGCTAGAAGACCCGGGGGGCTGGGCGATGAGCAGTTCTTC CSARRPGGLGDEQFF
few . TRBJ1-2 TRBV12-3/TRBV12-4 TGTGCCAGCAGTTTGGCGGCAACCTATGGCTACACCTTC CASSLAATYGYTF
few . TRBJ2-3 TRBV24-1 TGTGCCACCAGTGATTCACGAAGGGCGTTGTACACAGATACGCAGTATTTT CATSDSRRALYTDTQYF
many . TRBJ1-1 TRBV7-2 TGTGCCAGCAGCTTAGTTCGGGGGCAGGGCACTGAAGCTTTCTTT CASSLVRGQGTEAFF